The following is a TCR beta chain sequence with its context. The record originates from a study of T cells after somatic rescue of genetic block. Repertoires were generated with immunoSEQ multiplex PCR, while TCRdb's copy carries only in-frame clones and drops some. The table records fewer than 15,000 clones, 65% to 85% of them present only once. Per the germline V gene, CDR1 is ENHRY and CDR2 is SYGVKD. V lost 8 bases and J 8 bases, leaving 19 bases between the germline ends. The CDR3 extends over 14 amino acids. The chain uses TRBV10-3 and TRBJ2-1; possibly TRBD1 for D (5 bases). This clonotype was obtained from a boy younger than 18. Sequencing was performed on peripheral blood mononuclear cells (PBMCs). CDR3 sequence: CAIGETVHGDEQFF. In nucleotides, the CDR3 is TGTGCCATCGGAGAGACAGTGCATGGTGATGAGCAGTTCTTC.